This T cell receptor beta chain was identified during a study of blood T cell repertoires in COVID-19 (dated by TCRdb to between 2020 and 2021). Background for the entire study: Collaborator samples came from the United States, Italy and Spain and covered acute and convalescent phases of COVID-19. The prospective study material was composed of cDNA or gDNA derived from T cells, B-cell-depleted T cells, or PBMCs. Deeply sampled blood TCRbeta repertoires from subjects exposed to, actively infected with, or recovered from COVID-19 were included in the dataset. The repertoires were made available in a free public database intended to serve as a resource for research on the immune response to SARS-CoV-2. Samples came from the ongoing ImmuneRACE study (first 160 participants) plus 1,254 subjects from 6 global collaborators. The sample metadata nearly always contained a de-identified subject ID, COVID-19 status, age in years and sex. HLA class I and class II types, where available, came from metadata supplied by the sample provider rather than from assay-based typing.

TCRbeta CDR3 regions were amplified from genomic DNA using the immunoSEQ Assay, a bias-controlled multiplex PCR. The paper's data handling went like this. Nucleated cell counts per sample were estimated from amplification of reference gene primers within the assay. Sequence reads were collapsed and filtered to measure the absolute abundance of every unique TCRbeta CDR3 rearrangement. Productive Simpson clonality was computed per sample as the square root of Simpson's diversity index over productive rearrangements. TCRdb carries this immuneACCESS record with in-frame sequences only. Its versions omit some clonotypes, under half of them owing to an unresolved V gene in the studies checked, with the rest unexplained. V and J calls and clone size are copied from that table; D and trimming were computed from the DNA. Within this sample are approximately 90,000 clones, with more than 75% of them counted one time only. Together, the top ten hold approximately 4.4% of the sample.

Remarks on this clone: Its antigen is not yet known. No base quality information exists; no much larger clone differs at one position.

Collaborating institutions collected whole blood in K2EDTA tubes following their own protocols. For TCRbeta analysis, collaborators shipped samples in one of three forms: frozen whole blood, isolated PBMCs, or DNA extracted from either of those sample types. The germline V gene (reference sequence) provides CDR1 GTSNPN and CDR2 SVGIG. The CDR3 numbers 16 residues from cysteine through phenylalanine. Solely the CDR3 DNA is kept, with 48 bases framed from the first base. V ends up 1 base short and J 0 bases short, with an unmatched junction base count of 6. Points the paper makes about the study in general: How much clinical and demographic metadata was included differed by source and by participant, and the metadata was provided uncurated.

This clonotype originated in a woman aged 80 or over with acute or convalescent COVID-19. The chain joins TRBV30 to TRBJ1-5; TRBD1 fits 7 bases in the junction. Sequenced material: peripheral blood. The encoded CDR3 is CAWSGSGTVSNQPQHF. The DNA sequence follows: TGTGCCTGGAGTGGCTCCGGGACAGTTAGCAATCAGCCCCAGCATTTT. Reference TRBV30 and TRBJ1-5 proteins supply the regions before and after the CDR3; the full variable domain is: SQTIHQWPATLVQPVGSPLSLECTVEGTSNPNLYWYRQAAGRGLQLLFYSVGIGQISSEVPQNLSASRPQDRQFILSSKKLLLSDSGFYLCAWSGSGTVSNQPQHFGDGTRLSIL.